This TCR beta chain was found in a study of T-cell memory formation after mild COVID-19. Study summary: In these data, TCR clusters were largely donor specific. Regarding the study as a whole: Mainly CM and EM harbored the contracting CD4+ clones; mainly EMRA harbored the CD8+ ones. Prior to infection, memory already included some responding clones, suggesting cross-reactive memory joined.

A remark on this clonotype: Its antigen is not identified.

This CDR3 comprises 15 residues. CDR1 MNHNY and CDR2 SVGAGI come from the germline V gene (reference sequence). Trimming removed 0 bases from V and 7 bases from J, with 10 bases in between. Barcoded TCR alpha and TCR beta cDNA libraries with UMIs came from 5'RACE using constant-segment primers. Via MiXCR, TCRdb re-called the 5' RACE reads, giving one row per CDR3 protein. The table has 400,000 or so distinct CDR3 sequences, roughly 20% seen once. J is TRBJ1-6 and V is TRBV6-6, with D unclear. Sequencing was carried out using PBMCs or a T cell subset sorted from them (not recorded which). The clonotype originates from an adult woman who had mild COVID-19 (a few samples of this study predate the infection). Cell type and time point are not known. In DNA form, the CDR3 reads TGTGCCAGCAGTTACTCTGGCGGCGGAAATTCACCCCTCCACTTT. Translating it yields CASSYSGGGNSPLHF.